The rows below give T cell receptor beta chains drawn from one sample of a study of shared clonotypes between healthy human individuals. The table came from immunoSEQ multiplex PCR; TCRdb's copy has only in-frame clones and leaves some out. The sample records a few hundred thousand clones, 97% being singletons. The sample consisted of naive CD4+ T cells sorted from blood. The receptors derive from a woman between 25 and 40 years old in good health. CDR3s include the opening cysteine and the closing phenylalanine or tryptophan. The order of the fields is clone size, V gene, D gene, J gene, CDR3 protein, CDR3 DNA. A D gene is named only where the DNA matches it firmly. Clone sizes are given selectively: once, few, many, or a class where the clone is expanded.

-	TRBV7-9	TRBD1	TRBJ1-4	CASSLVAGGPEKLFF	TGTGCCAGCAGCTTAGTGGCAGGGGGCCCAGAAAAACTGTTTTTT
-	TRBV5-6	-	TRBJ1-3	CASSFGGRYSGNTIYF	TGTGCCAGCAGCTTCGGGGGGCGGTACTCTGGAAACACCATATATTTT
-	TRBV19	TRBD1	TRBJ1-1	CASSQDRGNTEAFF	TGTGCCAGTAGTCAGGACAGGGGGAACACTGAAGCTTTCTTT
-	TRBV28	TRBD1	TRBJ2-5	CASSPPGQGAETQYF	TGTGCCAGCAGCCCCCCGGGACAGGGGGCTGAGACCCAGTACTTC
-	TRBV7-6	-	TRBJ1-5	CASSLGVGGNQPQHF	TGTGCCAGCAGCTTAGGAGTCGGCGGCAATCAGCCCCAGCATTTT
-	TRBV5-8	TRBD1	TRBJ1-1	CASSSDPGQGTYMNTEAFF	TGTGCCAGCAGCTCTGATCCGGGACAGGGGACCTACATGAACACTGAAGCTTTCTTT
-	TRBV5-1	-	TRBJ2-1	CASSLVQVGHDNEQFF	TGCGCCAGCAGCTTGGTGCAAGTCGGCCACGACAATGAGCAGTTCTTC
-	TRBV21-1	-	TRBJ2-7	CASSSRGTIHEQYF	TGTGCCAGCAGCAGCCGCGGGACAATCCACGAGCAGTACTTC
-	TRBV28	TRBD2	TRBJ2-2	CASSFLAGGTGELFF	TGTGCCAGCAGTTTTCTAGCGGGAGGGACCGGGGAGCTGTTTTTT
-	TRBV18	-	TRBJ1-2	CASSRGGGTYGYTF	TGTGCCAGCTCCCGCGGCGGGGGCACCTATGGCTACACCTTC
-	TRBV7-9	-	TRBJ2-2	CARRELDSGELFF	TGTGCCAGGAGGGAACTTGATTCTGGGGAGCTGTTTTTT
-	TRBV5-1	TRBD1	TRBJ2-2	CASSIQGTGHTGELFF	TGCGCCAGCAGCATACAAGGGACAGGTCACACCGGGGAGCTGTTTTTT
-	TRBV7-9	-	TRBJ2-6	CASSSRQAGTLSGANVLTF	TGTGCCAGCAGCAGCCGACAGGCCGGAACACTCTCTGGGGCCAACGTCCTGACTTTC
once	TRBV5-1	-	TRBJ2-2	CASSFLGQNTGELFF	TGCGCCAGCAGCTTCCTGGGACAGAACACCGGGGAGCTGTTTTTT
-	TRBV7-9	-	TRBJ1-2	CASSLIHPGYTF	TGTGCCAGCAGCTTAATCCATCCTGGCTACACCTTC
-	TRBV2	TRBD1	TRBJ2-4	CASRAGTGGDLAKNIQYF	TGTGCCAGCAGAGCAGGGACAGGGGGAGATCTAGCCAAAAACATTCAGTACTTC
-	TRBV7-9	TRBD1	TRBJ2-3	CASSLTWTGVGDTQYF	TGTGCCAGCAGCCTGACCTGGACAGGGGTTGGAGATACGCAGTATTTT
once	TRBV11-2	TRBD1	TRBJ2-7	CASSLTGQGGRRQYF	TGTGCCAGCAGTTTGACGGGACAGGGCGGGCGAAGGCAGTACTTC
-	TRBV30	-	TRBJ2-2	CAWRLNAGELFF	TGTGCCTGGAGACTAAACGCCGGGGAGCTGTTTTTT
-	TRBV28	-	TRBJ2-7	CASGTPSYEQYF	TGTGCCAGCGGGACACCATCCTACGAGCAGTACTTC
once	TRBV20-1	-	TRBJ2-1	CSAYPDGFF	TGCAGTGCTTACCCTGATGGGTTCTTC
-	TRBV28	-	TRBJ2-5	CASSLPSGTQKGGTQYF	TGTGCCAGCAGTTTACCCTCCGGGACACAAAAGGGGGGGACCCAGTACTTC
-	TRBV28	-	TRBJ2-1	CASPLPYEQFF	TGTGCCAGCCCCCTCCCTTATGAGCAGTTCTTC
-	TRBV18	TRBD1	TRBJ2-2	CASSPPRDRLELFF	TGTGCCAGCTCACCACCTCGGGACAGGTTGGAGCTGTTTTTT
-	TRBV28	-	TRBJ1-1	CASTASPLMNTEAFF	TGTGCCAGCACCGCCTCTCCTTTGATGAACACTGAAGCTTTCTTT
-	TRBV4-1	-	TRBJ2-7	CASSQDTANPYEQYF	TGCGCCAGCAGCCAAGATACGGCTAATCCCTACGAGCAGTACTTC
-	TRBV6-4	TRBD2	TRBJ2-7	CASSDGLAGDEQYF	TGTGCCAGCAGTGACGGACTAGCGGGAGACGAGCAGTACTTC
-	TRBV6-5	TRBD2	TRBJ2-7	CASSRDYRETYEQYF	TGTGCCAGCAGTCGGGACTACCGAGAGACCTACGAGCAGTACTTC
-	TRBV28	-	TRBJ2-2	CASSSGAGGELFF	TGTGCCAGCAGTTCCGGGGCGGGCGGGGAGCTGTTTTTT
-	TRBV2	-	TRBJ1-5	CASSWGSNQPQHF	TGTGCCAGCAGTTGGGGATCCAATCAGCCCCAGCATTTT
-	TRBV11-2	-	TRBJ2-1	CASSLEGNHRNEQFF	TGTGCCAGCAGCTTAGAAGGAAACCACAGGAATGAGCAGTTCTTC
-	TRBV29-1	-	TRBJ2-7	CSVGRGVRTGSYEQYF	TGCAGCGTTGGGCGGGGAGTTCGGACTGGCTCCTACGAGCAGTACTTC
-	TRBV28	-	TRBJ2-3	CASSSGGLDTQYF	TGTGCCAGCAGTTCCGGGGGCTTAGATACGCAGTATTTT
-	TRBV21-1	-	TRBJ1-5	CATRSRTNQPQHF	TGTGCCACCCGGAGCAGGACCAATCAGCCCCAGCATTTT
-	TRBV19	-	TRBJ2-5	CASSPSAWVQETQYF	TGTGCCAGTAGTCCTTCCGCCTGGGTCCAAGAGACCCAGTACTTC
few	TRBV2	-	TRBJ1-5	CASTGGGASNQPQHF	TGTGCCAGCACCGGAGGCGGCGCTAGCAATCAGCCCCAGCATTTT
-	TRBV2	-	TRBJ2-1	CASRPSAAVRTYNEQFF	TGTGCCAGCAGACCTTCGGCTGCGGTCCGAACCTACAATGAGCAGTTCTTC
-	TRBV5-1	TRBD2	TRBJ2-1	CASSLLTSGDNEQFF	TGCGCCAGCAGCTTGCTAACTAGCGGGGACAATGAGCAGTTCTTC
-	TRBV4-2	-	TRBJ2-1	CASSQDRRSDWGHEQFF	TGTGCCAGCAGCCAAGATAGGCGGTCAGATTGGGGTCATGAGCAGTTCTTC
once	TRBV7-2	TRBD1	TRBJ2-7	CASSLEGTGGYEQYF	TGTGCCAGCAGCTTAGAGGGGACAGGGGGCTACGAGCAGTACTTC
once	TRBV19	-	TRBJ1-5	CASSRSPGGNQPQHF	TGTGCCAGTAGTCGATCCCCAGGAGGAAATCAGCCCCAGCATTTT
-	TRBV5-1	-	TRBJ2-5	CASSFDREGEQYF	TGCGCCAGCAGCTTCGACAGGGAGGGAGAGCAGTACTTC
-	TRBV28	TRBD1	TRBJ1-1	CASSLDRARGAFF	TGTGCCAGCAGTTTGGACAGGGCCAGAGGGGCTTTCTTT
-	TRBV19	TRBD2	TRBJ2-1	CASSIQLAGSGFYNEQFF	TGTGCCAGTAGTATACAGCTAGCGGGGTCAGGGTTCTACAATGAGCAGTTCTTC
-	TRBV28	-	TRBJ1-3	CAHAQGPSGNTIYF	TGTGCTCACGCGCAGGGACCCTCTGGAAACACCATATATTTT
-	TRBV5-1	TRBD1	TRBJ2-7	CASSTGQISYEQYF	TGCGCCAGCAGCACGGGACAGATATCCTACGAGCAGTACTTC
-	TRBV9	-	TRBJ1-6	CASSVGPSGMNSPLHF	TGTGCCAGCAGCGTAGGTCCTTCGGGGATGAATTCACCCCTCCACTTT
-	TRBV11-2	TRBD2	TRBJ2-7	CASSRGLAGGPPYEQYF	TGTGCCAGCAGCCGGGGACTAGCGGGAGGTCCCCCCTACGAGCAGTACTTC